The 8 T cell receptor beta chains below all came from one sample that was sequenced in a study of cytomegalovirus exposure and HLA in healthy donors (dated 2017 in TCRdb). The library was generated by the immunoSEQ multiplex PCR assay. For the multiplex PCR, a mixture combining 60 forward primers for TCR Vbeta segments and 13 reverse primers for TCR Jbeta segments was used. TCRdb holds this immuneACCESS table with in-frame rearrangements only. Some clones are missing; in checked studies, unresolved V genes explain under half, and the rest has no known cause. The sample table on file contains tens of thousands of clones. The biggest ten clones account for around 3.6% of the sample. Sequenced sample: PBMCs. These receptor sequences come from a woman younger than 30 in good health and CMV-seronegative.

This sequence joins TRBV29-1 and TRBJ2-5; maybe TRBD2 (5 bases). Looked up from germline, CDR1 is SQVTM and CDR2 is ANQGSEA. The CDR3 length is 12 residues. Trimming removed 4 bases at V and 5 bases at J, with 11 bases between. The CDR3 protein is CSVVGSGETQYF. As DNA, the CDR3 is TGCAGCGTTGTGGGCAGCGGTGAGACCCAGTACTTC.

The chain joins TRBV5-1 to TRBJ1-1; D call uncertain. The germline V gene has CDR1 SGHRS and CDR2 YFSETQ. The CDR3 covers 15 residues. V gave up 1 base and J gave up 4 bases, with 14 bases separating them. CDR3 residues: CASSLTEGGSTEAFF. Written as DNA, the CDR3 is TGCGCCAGCAGCTTGACGGAGGGTGGCAGCACTGAAGCTTTCTTT. Combining the CDR3 with reference TRBV5-1 and TRBJ1-1 gives the whole variable domain KAGVTQTPRYLIKTRGQQVTLSCSPISGHRSVSWYQQTPGQGLQFLFEYFSETQRNKGNFPGRFSGRQFSNSRSEMNVSTLELGDSALYLCASSLTEGGSTEAFFGQGTRLTVV.

J is TRBJ2-3 and V is TRBV4-1; D is ambiguous. The germline gives CDR1 MGHRA, CDR2 YSYEKL. V lost 0 bases to trimming and J lost 6 bases, with 10 bases between them. CDR3 length equals 14 residues. This CDR3 reads CASSQDLSPDTQYF. CDR3 DNA: TGCGCCAGCAGCCAAGATCTGAGCCCCGATACGCAGTATTTT.

CDR3 loop: CAISGRDNYNEQFF. The DNA of the CDR3 is TGTGCCATCAGTGGACGGGACAACTACAATGAGCAGTTCTTC. The gene calls are TRBV10-3 and TRBJ2-1, with TRBD1 as a possible D gene (6 bases). CDR3 length: 14 amino acids. Per germline, CDR1 ENHRY and CDR2 SYGVKD. The V end was cut by 4 bases, the J end by 3 bases, with 10 bases between.

The chain links TRBV29-1 to TRBJ2-3; no firm D call. Germline V gene lookup returns CDR1 SQVTM and CDR2 ANQGSEA. The CDR3 is made up of 12 amino acids. Trimming pared 4 bases from V and 4 bases from J, leaving 9 bases between. CDR3 residues: CSVGEAADTQYF. CDR3 bases: TGCAGCGTTGGTGAGGCTGCAGATACGCAGTATTTT.

The chain uses TRBV30 and TRBJ2-1; 8 bases map to TRBD1. The CDR3 runs to 17 residues. Germline V CDR1 and CDR2: GTSNPN, SVGIG (reference sequence). The V and J ends lost 3 bases and 5 bases, in that order; junction bases with no gene match: 15. The CDR3 protein is CAWRLGVGRGLDNEQFF. CDR3 coding DNA: TGTGCCTGGAGGTTGGGGGTTGGCAGGGGGCTGGACAATGAGCAGTTCTTC.

The J gene is TRBJ2-7, the V gene TRBV29-1; possible D gene TRBD2, 6 bases. CDR1 is SQVTM, CDR2 ANQGSEA, per germline. V dropped 6 bases and J dropped 3 bases, with 12 bases sitting between them. The CDR3 contains 12 residues. CDR3 DNA sequence: TGCAGCGTGGGGGGAGAAGGCTACGAGCAGTACTTC. This translates into CSVGGEGYEQYF.

The chain has TRBV25-1 and TRBJ1-6; D possibly corresponds to TRBD1 (5 bases). V dropped 3 bases and J dropped 13 bases, with 19 bases sitting between them. CDR1 and CDR2 (germline): MGHDK, SYGVNS. The CDR3 has 15 amino acids. The CDR3 protein is CASSDSHSTGPPLHF. The CDR3, as DNA: TGTGCCAGCAGTGACTCCCATTCTACAGGACCTCCCCTCCACTTT.